These 8 T cell receptor beta chains came from one sample sequenced in a study of T cell responses to AZD1222 COVID-19 vaccine. Assay: immunoSEQ multiplex PCR; the TCRdb copy retains only in-frame clones and omits some. The table shows 180,000 or so clones, with roughly nine tenths occurring only once. Sequences were derived from peripheral blood, sampled 28 days after the second AZD1222 dose. The receptors shown here come from an adult who received the AZD1222 COVID-19 vaccine.

The CDR3 DNA is TGTGCCAGCAGTTCTTTACAGGGAGGGAGGGAGACCCAGTACTTC. It is translated as CASSSLQGGRETQYF. This chain connects TRBV28 to TRBJ2-5, with D perhaps TRBD2 (7 bases). The CDR3 contains 15 residues. The V gene's germline CDR1 is MDHEN and CDR2 SYDVKM. Deletions cut 4 bases from V and 5 bases from J, with 17 bases between.

V gene TRBV10-1 combines with J gene TRBJ2-2; no definite D call. The V end was cut by 5 bases, the J end by 7 bases, with 11 bases between. Germline V gives CDR1 WNHNN, CDR2 SYGVQD (reference sequence). CDR3 size: 13 residues. The CDR3 sequence: CASSQTRGGELFF. CDR3 in DNA: TGCGCCAGCAGTCAGACCCGAGGCGGGGAGCTGTTTTTT.

The gene calls are TRBV10-3 and TRBJ1-5; 7 nucleotides line up with TRBD1. J lost 4 bases, V lost 7 bases, and 4 bases had no gene match. The CDR3 is made up of 13 amino acids. Germline assignment: CDR1 ENHRY and CDR2 SYGVKD. The CDR3 DNA reads TGTGCCATCAAGGGGGGACAGAATCAGCCCCAGCATTTT. Protein: CAIKGGQNQPQHF.

This sequence joins TRBV3-1 (or the pseudogene TRBV3-2) and TRBJ1-2; D ambiguous. Looked up from germline, CDR1 is LGHDT and CDR2 is YNNKEL (reference sequence). V shed 1 base and J shed 3 bases, with 12 bases lying between them. The CDR3 has 15 amino acids. The CDR3 region has the DNA TGTGCCAGCAGCCAAGGCGTTGGCACCCACTATGGCTACACCTTC. This gives the protein CASSQGVGTHYGYTF.

J is TRBJ1-1 and V is TRBV7-8; D unclear. This CDR3 contains 14 residues. CDR1 is SGHVS and CDR2 is FQNEAQ in the germline V gene. Deletions cut 3 bases from V and 1 base from J, with 9 bases between. In nucleotides, the CDR3 is TGTGCCAGCAGCTTCGAACACAAGAACACTGAAGCTTTCTTT. It encodes CASSFEHKNTEAFF. Based on the CDR3 plus reference TRBV7-8 and TRBJ1-1, the full variable domain is GAGVSQSPRYKVAKRGQDVALRCDPISGHVSLFWYQQALGQGPEFLTYFQNEAQLDKSGLPSDRFFAERPEGSVSTLKIQRTQQEDSAVYLCASSFEHKNTEAFFGQGTRLTVV.

This clone occurred a few times. The chain combines TRBV5-6 with TRBJ1-3; perhaps TRBD1 as D (5 bases). Trimming took off 4 bases at V and 8 bases at J, with 10 bases between the two ends. The V gene's germline CDR1 is SGHDT and CDR2 YYEEEE. The CDR3 sequence is 12 residues long. The CDR3 DNA follows: TGTGCCAGCAGCATTGGGGGGGACACCATATATTTT. It encodes CASSIGGDTIYF.

The V gene is TRBV6-2 or TRBV6-3, the J gene TRBJ2-2, with D perhaps matching TRBD2 (6 bases). The germline V and J ends were trimmed by 3 bases and 1 base, with 9 bases remaining between them. Germline V gene sequence: CDR1 MNHEY, CDR2 SVGEGT. CDR3 size: 15 residues. The CDR3 bases are TGTGCCAGCAGTTATATCGGGGGGAACACCGGGGAGCTGTTTTTT. Translated, it gives CASSYIGGNTGELFF.

The chain uses TRBV5-6 and TRBJ2-7; perhaps TRBD2 as D (5 bases). V dropped 4 bases and J dropped 4 bases, with 12 bases sitting between them. Germline V gene data show CDR1 as SGHDT and CDR2 as YYEEEE. The CDR3 covers 13 residues. The chain's CDR3 is CASSTDERYEQYF. In DNA form, the CDR3 reads TGTGCCAGCAGCACCGATGAGCGGTACGAGCAGTACTTC. Combining the CDR3 with reference TRBV5-6 and TRBJ2-7 gives the whole variable domain DAGVTQSPTHLIKTRGQQVTLRCSPKSGHDTVSWYQQALGQGPQFIFQYYEEEERQRGNFPDRFSGHQFPNYSSELNVNALLLGDSALYLCASSTDERYEQYFGPGTRLTVT.